This TCR beta chain was obtained from a study of blood T cell repertoires in COVID-19. Overall study: Some COVID-19 samples were acute and others convalescent; all came from the United States, Italy and Spain. The analysed material was cDNA or gDNA that came from T cells, B-cell-depleted T cells, or PBMCs.

CDR3 size: 16 residues. The V gene's germline CDR1 is KGHDR and CDR2 SFDVKD. Trimming stripped 1 base from V and 0 bases from J, with 9 bases between. Per the original data handling: For nucleated cells, counts were estimated from reference gene primer amplification. The protocol was immunoSEQ multiplex PCR, while the TCRdb copy is restricted to in-frame clones and leaves out a portion. V and J calls and clone size are given by that table; D and trimming were obtained from the DNA. The table lists 85,000 to 90,000 clones, about 82% of them singletons. The V and J genes are TRBV24-1 and TRBJ2-1; D may be TRBD1 (5 bases). The sample was peripheral blood. This TCR was sampled from a human donor in a cohort sampled during active COVID-19. The DNA for the CDR3 is TGTGCCACCAGTGATTTCGGCAGGGACTCCTACAATGAGCAGTTCTTC. It encodes CATSDFGRDSYNEQFF.